The rows below give T cell receptor beta chains drawn from one sample of a study of control samples from healthy donors and cancer patients. Assay: immunoSEQ multiplex PCR; the TCRdb copy retains only in-frame clones and omits some. The sample has under 80,000 clones, roughly 93% seen once. The specimen was PBMCs. The receptors derive from a woman between 35 and 50 years old with lung cancer. Each CDR3 is given with its conserved first and last residue. A D gene is named only where the DNA matches it firmly. Rows give clone size only sometimes, using once, few, many, or a class for an expanded clone.

v_gene,d_gene,j_gene,abundance,CDR3aa,CDR3nt
TRBV6-5,TRBD1,TRBJ1-2,NA,CASSYVAGGTGGYTF,TGTGCCAGCAGTTACGTTGCAGGGGGCACCGGTGGCTACACCTTC
TRBV5-1,TRBD2,TRBJ2-7,NA,CASSGGEGLSYEQYF,TGCGCCAGCAGCGGGGGGGAGGGCCTCTCCTACGAGCAGTACTTC
TRBV6-5,TRBD2,TRBJ2-5,NA,CASSPTGGVTETQYF,TGTGCCAGCAGCCCGACCGGGGGGGTGACGGAGACCCAGTACTTC
TRBV3-1/TRBV3-2,TRBD1,TRBJ1-4,few,CASSQEGQIDEKLFF,TGTGCCAGCAGCCAAGAGGGACAGATTGATGAAAAACTGTTTTTT
TRBV9,NA,TRBJ2-3,NA,CASSVATWGGYSTDTQYF,TGTGCCAGCAGCGTAGCTACATGGGGCGGATATAGCACAGATACGCAGTATTTT
TRBV5-6,TRBD2,TRBJ2-7,NA,CASSLGSGEYEQYF,TGTGCCAGCAGCTTGGGGAGCGGGGAATACGAGCAGTACTTC
TRBV5-1,NA,TRBJ1-2,once,CASSFQGSYGYTF,TGCGCCAGCAGCTTCCAGGGAAGCTATGGCTACACCTTC
TRBV3-1/TRBV3-2,NA,TRBJ1-6,once,CASSQGGGTSYNSPLHF,TGTGCCAGCAGCCAAGGGGGGGGGACCAGTTATAATTCACCCCTCCACTTT
TRBV10-3,NA,TRBJ1-1,once,CAISGGGPSGSFF,TGTGCCATCAGTGGTGGGGGCCCTAGCGGGTCTTTCTTT
TRBV10-3,NA,TRBJ2-1,NA,CAISERIGGNEQFF,TGTGCCATCAGTGAGCGTATCGGGGGCAATGAGCAGTTCTTC
TRBV9,TRBD1,TRBJ1-1,few,CASSPRTGDVVEEAFF,TGTGCCAGCAGCCCCCGGACAGGGGACGTGGTAGAAGAAGCTTTCTTT
TRBV5-1,NA,TRBJ2-4,NA,CASSLAQLGLAKNIQYF,TGCGCCAGCAGCTTGGCCCAGTTAGGATTAGCCAAAAACATTCAGTACTTC
TRBV3-1/TRBV3-2,NA,TRBJ1-2,NA,CASSNSGQKGYTF,TGTGCCAGCAGCAATTCGGGACAAAAGGGCTACACCTTC
TRBV30,TRBD1,TRBJ1-1,NA,CAWSEDRGITEAFF,TGTGCCTGGAGTGAAGACAGGGGGATCACTGAAGCTTTCTTT
TRBV5-8,NA,TRBJ1-1,NA,CASSKGGRTEAFF,TGTGCCAGCTCCAAGGGGGGGAGGACTGAAGCTTTCTTT
TRBV5-1,NA,TRBJ2-2,NA,CASLQDGRGELFF,TGCGCCAGTCTTCAAGATGGCAGAGGGGAGCTGTTTTTT